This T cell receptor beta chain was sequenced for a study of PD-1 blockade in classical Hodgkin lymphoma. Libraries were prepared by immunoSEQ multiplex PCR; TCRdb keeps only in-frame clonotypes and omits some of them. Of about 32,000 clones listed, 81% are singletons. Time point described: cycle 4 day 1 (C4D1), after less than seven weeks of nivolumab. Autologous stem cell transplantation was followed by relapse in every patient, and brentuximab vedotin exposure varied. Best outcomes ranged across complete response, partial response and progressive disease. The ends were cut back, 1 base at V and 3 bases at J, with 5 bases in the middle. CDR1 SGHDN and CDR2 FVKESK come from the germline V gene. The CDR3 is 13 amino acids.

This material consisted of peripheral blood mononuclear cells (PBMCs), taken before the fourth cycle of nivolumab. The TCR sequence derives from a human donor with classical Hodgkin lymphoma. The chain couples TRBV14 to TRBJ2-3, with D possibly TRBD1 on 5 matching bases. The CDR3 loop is CASSQAGTDTQYF. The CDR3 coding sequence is TGTGCCAGCAGCCAAGCAGGGACAGATACGCAGTATTTT.